The 12 T cell receptor beta chains given below trace back to one sample, sequenced in a study of identical twins. TCRdb called the 5' RACE reads again in MiXCR, with one record for every CDR3 protein. The top ten hold roughly 3% of the sample, which has 450,000 to 650,000 distinct CDR3 sequences, approximately 10% seen once. A further study also used this sample, focusing on yellow fever vaccine responses in identical twins.

Sequenced sample: PBMCs. These receptors originate from a woman under 30 in good health.

This clonotype was seen more than once but under ten times. The rearrangement joins TRBV6-1 to TRBJ2-4; D call uncertain. Germline V CDR1 and CDR2: MNHNS, SASEGT. The CDR3 sequence is 13 residues long. V shed 8 bases and J shed 1 base, with 9 bases lying between them. CDR3 bases: TGTGCCAGCTTCGGGTTGGCCAAAAACATTCAGTACTTC. This gives the protein CASFGLAKNIQYF.

This clonotype came up many times. V and J are TRBV29-1 and TRBJ2-7; D gene ambiguous. The CDR3 totals 15 residues. Between the trimmed V and J ends, which lost 1 base and 3 bases, there was a span of 16 bases. The germline CDR1 and CDR2 sequences are SQVTM and ANQGSEA. Here the CDR3 reads CSVEVFAGSYYEQYF. The CDR3 coding sequence is TGCAGCGTTGAAGTTTTCGCAGGTTCTTACTACGAGCAGTACTTC.

This clonotype showed up many times. This rearrangement joins TRBV15 to TRBJ1-2; D is uncertain. V was trimmed by 2 bases and J by 8 bases, leaving 15 bases between them. The CDR3 spans 14 residues. Germline values: CDR1 LNHNV, CDR2 YYDKDF (reference sequence). This CDR3 is CATSRPRSVRGYTF. The CDR3 DNA follows: TGTGCCACCAGCAGACCCCGCTCTGTTCGGGGCTACACCTTC.

This clonotype was seen repeatedly, ten times or more. The CDR3 region has the DNA TGTGCCAGCAGCTTCCACAAGAGTCTCACAGATACGCAGTATTTT. Amino acids: CASSFHKSLTDTQYF. The chain uses TRBV28 and TRBJ2-3; D remains ambiguous. V shed 6 bases and J shed 2 bases, with 15 bases lying between them. This CDR3 spans 15 amino acids. Germline lookup yields CDR1 MDHEN and CDR2 SYDVKM.

Many counts were recorded for this clonotype. This chain uses TRBV12-3 or TRBV12-4 with TRBJ2-3, with D tentatively TRBD2 (6 bases). The CDR3 spans 15 residues. V lost 1 base, J lost 2 bases, and 10 bases lay in between. The DNA for the CDR3 is TGTGCCAGCAGTTTAGTGGGGGGTCTCACAGATACGCAGTATTTT. The encoded protein is CASSLVGGLTDTQYF.

This clonotype has only a few counts. The chain uses TRBV20-1 and TRBJ2-1; 7 bases align to TRBD2. Germline values: CDR1 DFQATT, CDR2 SNEGSKA (reference sequence). The CDR3 length is 14 residues. The J segment lost 0 bases and the V segment lost 7 bases, leaving 6 bases of the junction unmatched. The CDR3 is CSVSRGISYNEQFF. CDR3 sequence (DNA): TGCAGTGTTTCGCGGGGGATCTCCTACAATGAGCAGTTCTTC.

The J gene is TRBJ2-1, the V gene TRBV4-3, with D perhaps TRBD1 or TRBD2 (6 bases each). This CDR3 is built from 14 residues. Deletions cut 0 bases from V and 7 bases from J, with 10 bases between. Germline V CDR1 and CDR2: LGHNA, YSLEER. CDR3 in DNA: TGCGCCAGCAGCCAAGATAGGGGGGAGAATGAGCAGTTCTTC. Translated, it gives CASSQDRGENEQFF.

The chain uses TRBV11-2 and TRBJ2-5; D may be TRBD1 (6 bases). The CDR3 has 15 residues. V dropped 4 bases and J dropped 4 bases, with 16 bases sitting between them. In germline, CDR1 is SGHAT, CDR2 FQNNGV. The CDR3 DNA reads as TGTGCCAGCAGCTCCTACAGGGCTCGGGGAGAGACCCAGTACTTC. Translation gives CASSSYRARGETQYF. Looking up the rest from reference TRBV11-2 and TRBJ2-5 gives the full variable domain: EAGVAQSPRYKIIEKRQSVAFWCNPISGHATLYWYQQILGQGPKLLIQFQNNGVVDDSQLPKDRFSAERLKGVDSTLKIQPAKLEDSAVYLCASSSYRARGETQYFGPGTRLLVL.

This clonotype was seen ten or more times. The chain has TRBV29-1 and TRBJ2-7, with TRBD1 as a possible D gene (5 bases). CDR1 and CDR2 (germline): SQVTM, ANQGSEA. The CDR3 runs to 12 residues. Trimming stripped 3 bases from V and 2 bases from J, with 8 bases between. DNA of the CDR3: TGCAGCGTTGACGACAGCGCCTACGAGCAGTACTTC. Its translation is CSVDDSAYEQYF.

The chain carries TRBV12-3 or TRBV12-4 and TRBJ2-7; 13 positions agree with TRBD2. Unmatched junction bases numbered 7, after V lost 4 bases and J lost 7 bases. CDR3 size: 15 residues. This CDR3 is CASSSGLAGYGEQYF. The CDR3 nucleotides are TGTGCCAGCAGTTCGGGACTAGCGGGGTACGGGGAGCAGTACTTC.

This clonotype appeared a few times. The J gene is TRBJ1-6, the V gene TRBV5-1; D call uncertain. The CDR3 spans 16 residues. Germline V gene sequence: CDR1 SGHRS, CDR2 YFSETQ. V shed 1 base and J shed 5 bases, with 13 bases lying between them. DNA of the CDR3: TGCGCCAGCAGCTTGTCCGGGTGGGGAGATAATTCACCCCTCCACTTT. Translated, it gives CASSLSGWGDNSPLHF. The full variable domain, with the rest looked up from reference TRBV5-1 and TRBJ1-6, is KAGVTQTPRYLIKTRGQQVTLSCSPISGHRSVSWYQQTPGQGLQFLFEYFSETQRNKGNFPGRFSGRQFSNSRSEMNVSTLELGDSALYLCASSLSGWGDNSPLHFGNGTRLTVT.

This clonotype was counted ten times or more. The CDR3 is CASSWSSGHQYNEQFF. The CDR3, as DNA: TGTGCCAGCAGCTGGAGTTCGGGACACCAATACAATGAGCAGTTCTTC. The chain is built from TRBV11-2 and TRBJ2-1; D might be TRBD1 (6 bases). V lost 4 bases and J lost 4, with 17 bases in between. Germline V gene data show CDR1 as SGHAT and CDR2 as FQNNGV. This CDR3 spans 16 amino acids.